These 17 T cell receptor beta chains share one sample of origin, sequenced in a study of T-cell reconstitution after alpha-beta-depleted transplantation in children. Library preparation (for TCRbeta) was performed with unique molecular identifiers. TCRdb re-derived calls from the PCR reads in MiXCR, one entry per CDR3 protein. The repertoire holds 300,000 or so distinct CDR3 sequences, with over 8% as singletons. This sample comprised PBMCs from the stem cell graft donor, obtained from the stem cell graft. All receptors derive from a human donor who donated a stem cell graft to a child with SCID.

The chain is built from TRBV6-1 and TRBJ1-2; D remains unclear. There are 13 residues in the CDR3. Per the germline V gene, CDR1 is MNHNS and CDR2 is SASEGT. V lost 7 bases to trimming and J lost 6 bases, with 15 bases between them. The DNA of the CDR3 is TGTGCCAGCAAAACACGGGCAGAGAATGGCTACACCTTC. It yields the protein CASKTRAENGYTF.

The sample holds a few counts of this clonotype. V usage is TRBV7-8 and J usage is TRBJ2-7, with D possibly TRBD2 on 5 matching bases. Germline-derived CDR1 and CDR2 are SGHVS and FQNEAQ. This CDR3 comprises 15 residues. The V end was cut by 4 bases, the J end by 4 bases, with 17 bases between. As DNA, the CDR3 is TGTGCCAGCAGCTCCGGGATGGCGTTGGCATACGAGCAGTACTTC. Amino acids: CASSSGMALAYEQYF.

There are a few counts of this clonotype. The CDR3 region is CASVRTEGGYTF. The CDR3 DNA sequence: TGTGCCAGCGTTAGGACAGAGGGTGGCTACACCTTC. The chain uses TRBV2 and TRBJ1-2; the D gene is possibly TRBD1 (6 bases). V was shortened by 8 bases and J by 7 bases, with 14 bases between the two germline ends. The germline CDR1 and CDR2 sequences are SNHLY and FYNNEI. The CDR3 totals 12 residues.

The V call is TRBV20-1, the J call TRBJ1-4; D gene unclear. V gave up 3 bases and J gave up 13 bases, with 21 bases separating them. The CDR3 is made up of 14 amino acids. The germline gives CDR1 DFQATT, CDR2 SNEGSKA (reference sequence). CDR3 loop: CSARRPSGWKGLFF. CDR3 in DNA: TGCAGTGCTAGGCGTCCCTCCGGATGGAAAGGACTGTTTTTT.

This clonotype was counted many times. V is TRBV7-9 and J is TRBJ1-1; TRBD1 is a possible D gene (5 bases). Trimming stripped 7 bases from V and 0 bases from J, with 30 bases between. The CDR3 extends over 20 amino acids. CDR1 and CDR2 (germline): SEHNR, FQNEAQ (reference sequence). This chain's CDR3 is CASTTVSWQDLGTMNTEAFF. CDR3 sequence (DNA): TGTGCCAGCACCACCGTTTCGTGGCAGGACCTAGGGACCATGAACACTGAAGCTTTCTTT.

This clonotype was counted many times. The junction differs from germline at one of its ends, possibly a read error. In DNA form, the CDR3 reads TGTGCCAGCAGCGTTACAGGTAACACTGAAGCTTTCTTT. Translation gives CASSVTGNTEAFF. The V gene is TRBV10-1, the J gene TRBJ1-1; possibly TRBD1 for D (5 bases). Germline lookup yields CDR1 WNHNN and CDR2 SYGVQD (reference sequence). There are 13 residues in the CDR3.

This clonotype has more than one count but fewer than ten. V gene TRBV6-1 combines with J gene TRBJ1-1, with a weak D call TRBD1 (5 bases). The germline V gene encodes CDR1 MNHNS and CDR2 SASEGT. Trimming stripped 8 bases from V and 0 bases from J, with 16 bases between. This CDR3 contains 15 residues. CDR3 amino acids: CASVPGRIMNTEAFF. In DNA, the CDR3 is TGTGCCAGCGTGCCGGGACGGATCATGAACACTGAAGCTTTCTTT.

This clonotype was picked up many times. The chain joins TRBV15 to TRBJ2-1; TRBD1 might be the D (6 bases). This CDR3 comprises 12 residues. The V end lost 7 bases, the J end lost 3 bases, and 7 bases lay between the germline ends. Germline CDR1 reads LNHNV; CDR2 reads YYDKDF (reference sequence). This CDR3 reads CATTRGYNEQFF. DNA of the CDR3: TGTGCCACCACCAGGGGCTACAATGAGCAGTTCTTC. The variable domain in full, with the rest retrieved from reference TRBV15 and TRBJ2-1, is DAMVIQNPRYQVTQFGKPVTLSCSQTLNHNVMYWYQQKSSQAPKLLFHYYDKDFNNEADTPDNFQSRRPNTSFCFLDIRSPGLGDTAMYLCATTRGYNEQFFGPGTRLTVL.

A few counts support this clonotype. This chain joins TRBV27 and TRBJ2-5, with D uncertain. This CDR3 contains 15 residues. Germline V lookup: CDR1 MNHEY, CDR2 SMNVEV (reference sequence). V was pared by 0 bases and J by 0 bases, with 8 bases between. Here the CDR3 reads CASSLSFPYQETQYF. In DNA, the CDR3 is TGTGCCAGCAGTTTATCGTTCCCATACCAAGAGACCCAGTACTTC.

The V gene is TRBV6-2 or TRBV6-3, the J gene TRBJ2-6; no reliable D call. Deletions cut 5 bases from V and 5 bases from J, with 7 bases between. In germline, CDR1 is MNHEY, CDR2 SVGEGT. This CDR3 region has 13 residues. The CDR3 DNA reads TGTGCCAGCAGTCTCCGGAGGGCCAACGTCCTGACTTTC. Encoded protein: CASSLRRANVLTF.

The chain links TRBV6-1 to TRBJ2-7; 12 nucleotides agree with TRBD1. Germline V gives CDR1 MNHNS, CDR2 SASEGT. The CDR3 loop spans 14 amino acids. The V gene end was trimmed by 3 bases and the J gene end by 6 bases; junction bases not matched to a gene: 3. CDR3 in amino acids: CASSDWDRGPEQYF. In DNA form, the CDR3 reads TGTGCCAGCAGTGATTGGGACAGGGGGCCCGAGCAGTACTTC.

In DNA form, the CDR3 reads TGTGCCAGCAGCTTGGTGTTGGGGACTAACCAAGAGACCCAGTACTTC. Amino acid sequence: CASSLVLGTNQETQYF. The chain carries TRBV5-6 and TRBJ2-5, with 7 bases aligning to TRBD2. Losses at the gene ends were 0 bases for V and 0 bases for J; bases not matched to a gene: 5. CDR3 length: 16 amino acids. Germline loops: CDR1 SGHDT, CDR2 YYEEEE. Drawing the rest from reference TRBV5-6 and TRBJ2-5, the complete variable domain is DAGVTQSPTHLIKTRGQQVTLRCSPKSGHDTVSWYQQALGQGPQFIFQYYEEEERQRGNFPDRFSGHQFPNYSSELNVNALLLGDSALYLCASSLVLGTNQETQYFGPGTRLLVL.

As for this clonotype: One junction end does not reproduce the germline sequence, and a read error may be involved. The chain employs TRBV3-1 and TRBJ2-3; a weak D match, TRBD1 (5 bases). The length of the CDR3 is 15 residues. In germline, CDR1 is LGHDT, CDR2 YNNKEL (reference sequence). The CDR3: CATSQQVPWTHTQYF. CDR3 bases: TGTGCCACCAGCCAACAGGTGCCATGGACACATACGCAGTATTTT.

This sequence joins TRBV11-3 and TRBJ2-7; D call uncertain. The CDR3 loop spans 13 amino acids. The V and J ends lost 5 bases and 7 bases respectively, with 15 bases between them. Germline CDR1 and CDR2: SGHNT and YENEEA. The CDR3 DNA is TGTGCCAGCAGCAACCGCGTAGGCGCAGAGCAGTACTTC. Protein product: CASSNRVGAEQYF.

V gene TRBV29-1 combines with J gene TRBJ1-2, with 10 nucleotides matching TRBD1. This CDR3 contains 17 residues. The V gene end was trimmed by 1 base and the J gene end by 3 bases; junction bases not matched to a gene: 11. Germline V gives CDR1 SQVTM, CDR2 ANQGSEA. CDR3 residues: CSVEGIRGQGTDYGYTF. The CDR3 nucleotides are TGCAGCGTTGAAGGTATCCGGGGACAGGGGACAGACTATGGCTACACCTTC. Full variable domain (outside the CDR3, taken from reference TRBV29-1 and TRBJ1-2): SAVISQKPSRDICQRGTSLTIQCQVDSQVTMMFWYRQQPGQSLTLIATANQGSEATYESGFVIDKFPISRPNLTFSTLTVSNMSPEDSSIYLCSVEGIRGQGTDYGYTFGSGTRLTVV.

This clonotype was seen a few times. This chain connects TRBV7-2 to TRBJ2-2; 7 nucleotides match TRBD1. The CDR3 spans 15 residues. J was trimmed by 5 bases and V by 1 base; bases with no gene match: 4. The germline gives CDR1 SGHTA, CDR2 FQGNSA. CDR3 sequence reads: CASSLVQGVTGELFF. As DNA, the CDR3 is TGTGCCAGCAGCTTAGTCCAGGGGGTTACCGGGGAGCTGTTTTTT.

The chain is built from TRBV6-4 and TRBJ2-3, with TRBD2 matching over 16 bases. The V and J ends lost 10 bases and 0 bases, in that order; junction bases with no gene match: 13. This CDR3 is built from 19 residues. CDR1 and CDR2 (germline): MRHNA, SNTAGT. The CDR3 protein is CATRYPGTSGGASTDTQYF. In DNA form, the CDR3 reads TGTGCCACTAGGTATCCCGGGACTAGCGGGGGGGCGAGCACAGATACGCAGTATTTT.